This T cell receptor (beta chain) appears in the sequencing data of a study of PD-L1 blockade in urothelial cancer. Study-wide context: Bladder-origin urothelial cancer in males covered about 85% of the roughly 29 patients. Blood was analyzed 3 weeks (second dose) and 6 weeks after treatment start.

As for time point: pretreatment peripheral blood. Samples spanned pretreatment and treatment, with 1 to 8 time points per patient. Synthetic TCR analog templates were spiked into all PCRs individually. Clones were sequenced by immunoSEQ multiplex PCR, and TCRdb holds only the in-frame ones, with some missing. The data show around 71,000 clones, over 80% seen once. Germline values: CDR1 MGHRA, CDR2 YSYEKL. This CDR3 spans 14 amino acids. The germline V and J ends were trimmed by 4 bases and 4 bases, with 10 bases remaining between them. The rearrangement joins TRBV4-1 to TRBJ1-4; TRBD1 might be the D (5 bases). This clonotype was sampled from a man aged 35 to 55 with urothelial cancer. The input for sequencing was PBMCs, taken around atezolizumab (anti-PD-L1) treatment. The CDR3 DNA sequence: TGCGCCAGCAGCCGCGGGGGACGTAATGAAAAACTGTTTTTT. Residues: CASSRGGRNEKLFF.